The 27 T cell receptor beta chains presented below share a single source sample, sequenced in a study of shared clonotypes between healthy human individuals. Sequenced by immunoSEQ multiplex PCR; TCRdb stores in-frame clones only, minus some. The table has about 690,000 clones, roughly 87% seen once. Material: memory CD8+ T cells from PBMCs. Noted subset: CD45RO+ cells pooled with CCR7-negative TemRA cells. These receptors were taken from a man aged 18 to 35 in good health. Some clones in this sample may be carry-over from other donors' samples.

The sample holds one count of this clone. CDR3 sequence: CASRKHSLGFDAEAFF. Written as DNA, the CDR3 is TGCGCCAGCAGGAAACACTCACTAGGGTTTGATGCTGAAGCTTTCTTT. The chain uses TRBV4-3 and TRBJ1-1; no clear D. Germline CDR1 reads LGHNA; CDR2 reads YSLEER. Trimming removed 6 bases at V and 6 bases at J, with 23 bases between. This CDR3 contains 16 residues.

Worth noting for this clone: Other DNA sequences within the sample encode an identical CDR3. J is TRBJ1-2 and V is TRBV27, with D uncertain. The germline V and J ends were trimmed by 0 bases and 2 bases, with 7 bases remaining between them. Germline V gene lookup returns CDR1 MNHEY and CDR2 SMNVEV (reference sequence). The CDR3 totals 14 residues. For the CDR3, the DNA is TGTGCCAGCAGTTTATCAGCAGGAAACTATGGCTACACCTTC. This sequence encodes CASSLSAGNYGYTF.

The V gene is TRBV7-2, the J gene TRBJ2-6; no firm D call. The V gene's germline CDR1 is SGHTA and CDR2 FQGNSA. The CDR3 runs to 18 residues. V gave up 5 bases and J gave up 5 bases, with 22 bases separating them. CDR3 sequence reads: CASSRPWRRQSRANVLTF. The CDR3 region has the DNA TGTGCCAGCAGCCGCCCGTGGAGACGACAAAGTCGGGCCAACGTCCTGACTTTC.

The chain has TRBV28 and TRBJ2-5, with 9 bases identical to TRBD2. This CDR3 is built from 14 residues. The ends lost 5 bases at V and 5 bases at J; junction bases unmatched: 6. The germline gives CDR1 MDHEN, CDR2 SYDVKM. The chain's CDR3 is CASSLEAGGETQYF. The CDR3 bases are TGTGCCAGCAGTCTAGAGGCGGGAGGGGAGACCCAGTACTTC.

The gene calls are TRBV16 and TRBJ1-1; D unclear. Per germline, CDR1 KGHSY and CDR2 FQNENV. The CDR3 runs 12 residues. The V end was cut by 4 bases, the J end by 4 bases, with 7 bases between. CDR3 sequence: CASSPSGTEAFF. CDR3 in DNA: TGTGCCAGCAGCCCGTCGGGCACTGAAGCTTTCTTT. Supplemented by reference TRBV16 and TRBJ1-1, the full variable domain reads GEEVAQTPKHLVRGEGQKAKLYCAPIKGHSYVFWYQQVLKNEFKFLISFQNENVFDETGMPKERFSAKCLPNSPCSLEIQATKLEDSAVYFCASSPSGTEAFFGQGTRLTVV.

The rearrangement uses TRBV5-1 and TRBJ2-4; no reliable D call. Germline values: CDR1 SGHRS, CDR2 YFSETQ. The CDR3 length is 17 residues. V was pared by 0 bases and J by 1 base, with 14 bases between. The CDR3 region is CASSLGRHEVAKNIQYF. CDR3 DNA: TGCGCCAGCAGCTTGGGGCGACACGAGGTGGCCAAAAACATTCAGTACTTC.

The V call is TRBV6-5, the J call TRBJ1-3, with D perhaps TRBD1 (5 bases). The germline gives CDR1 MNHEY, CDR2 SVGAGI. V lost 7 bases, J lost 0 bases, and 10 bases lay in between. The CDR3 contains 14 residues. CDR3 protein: CASKGASSGNTIYF. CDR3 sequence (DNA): TGTGCCAGCAAAGGGGCCAGCTCTGGAAACACCATATATTTT.

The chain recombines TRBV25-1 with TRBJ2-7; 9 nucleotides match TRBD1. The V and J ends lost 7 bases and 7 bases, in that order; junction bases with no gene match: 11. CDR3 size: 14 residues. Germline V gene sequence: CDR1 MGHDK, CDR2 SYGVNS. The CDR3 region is CASTRTGEAREQYF. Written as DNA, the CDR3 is TGTGCCAGCACCAGGACAGGGGAGGCAAGGGAGCAGTACTTC.

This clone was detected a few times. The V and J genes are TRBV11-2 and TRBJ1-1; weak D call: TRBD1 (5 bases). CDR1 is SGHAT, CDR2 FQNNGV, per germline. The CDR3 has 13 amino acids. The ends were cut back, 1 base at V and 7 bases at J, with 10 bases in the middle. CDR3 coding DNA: TGTGCCAGCAGCTTAGTCTCCGGGGGTGAAGCTTTCTTT. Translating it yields CASSLVSGGEAFF.

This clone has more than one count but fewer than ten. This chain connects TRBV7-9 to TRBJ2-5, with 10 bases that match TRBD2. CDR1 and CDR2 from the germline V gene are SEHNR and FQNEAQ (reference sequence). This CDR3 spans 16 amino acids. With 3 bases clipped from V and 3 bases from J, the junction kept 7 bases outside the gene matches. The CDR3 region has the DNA TGTGCCAGCAGCTTGAGACGTGGACTAGCGGAAGAGACCCAGTACTTC. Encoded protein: CASSLRRGLAEETQYF.

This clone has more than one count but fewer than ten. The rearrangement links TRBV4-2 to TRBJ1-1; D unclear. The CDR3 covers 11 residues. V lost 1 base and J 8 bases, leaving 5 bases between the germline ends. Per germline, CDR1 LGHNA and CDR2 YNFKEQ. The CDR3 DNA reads TGTGCCAGCAGCCAAGGATGGGAAGCTTTCTTT. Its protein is CASSQGWEAFF.

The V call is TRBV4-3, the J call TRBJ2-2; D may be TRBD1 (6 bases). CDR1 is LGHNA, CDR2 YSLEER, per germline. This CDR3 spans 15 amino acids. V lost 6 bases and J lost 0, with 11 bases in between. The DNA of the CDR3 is TGCGCCAGCAGGGTAGGGGACACGAACACCGGGGAGCTGTTTTTT. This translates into CASRVGDTNTGELFF.

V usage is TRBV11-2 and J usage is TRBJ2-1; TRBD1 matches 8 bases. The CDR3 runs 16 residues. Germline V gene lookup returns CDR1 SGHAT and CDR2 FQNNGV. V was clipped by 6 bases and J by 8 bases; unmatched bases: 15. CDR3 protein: CASSLRPGGLEYEQFF. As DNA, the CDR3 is TGTGCCAGCAGTCTTCGGCCAGGGGGCTTAGAGTATGAGCAGTTCTTC.

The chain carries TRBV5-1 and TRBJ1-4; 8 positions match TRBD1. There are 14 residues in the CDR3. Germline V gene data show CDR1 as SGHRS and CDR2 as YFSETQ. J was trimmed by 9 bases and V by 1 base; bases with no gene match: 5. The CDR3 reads CASSLRTGFQKLFF. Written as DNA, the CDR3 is TGCGCCAGCAGCTTGAGGACAGGGTTTCAAAAACTGTTTTTT.

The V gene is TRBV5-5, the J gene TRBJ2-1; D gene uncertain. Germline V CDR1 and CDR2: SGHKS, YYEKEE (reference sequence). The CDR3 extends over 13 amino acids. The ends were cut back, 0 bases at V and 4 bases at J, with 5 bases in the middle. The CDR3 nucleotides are TGTGCCAGCAGCTTGGAGACATACAATGAGCAGTTCTTC. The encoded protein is CASSLETYNEQFF.

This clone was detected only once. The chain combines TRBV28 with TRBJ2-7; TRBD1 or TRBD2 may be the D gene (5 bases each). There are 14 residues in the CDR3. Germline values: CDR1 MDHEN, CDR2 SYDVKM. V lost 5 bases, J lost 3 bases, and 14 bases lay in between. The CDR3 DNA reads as TGTGCCAGCAGTGGGCCGGGACCCAACTACGAGCAGTACTTC. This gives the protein CASSGPGPNYEQYF. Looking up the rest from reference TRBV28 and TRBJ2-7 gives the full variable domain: DVKVTQSSRYLVKRTGEKVFLECVQDMDHENMFWYRQDPGLGLRLIYFSYDVKMKEKGDIPEGYSVSREKKERFSLILESASTNQTSMYLCASSGPGPNYEQYFGPGTRLTVT.

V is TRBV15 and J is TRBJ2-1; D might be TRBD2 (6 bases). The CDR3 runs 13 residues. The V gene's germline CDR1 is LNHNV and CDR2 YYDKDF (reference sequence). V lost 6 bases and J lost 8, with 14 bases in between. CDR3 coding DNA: TGTGCCACCAGTCGGGCGGGAACGGATGAGCAGTTCTTC. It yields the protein CATSRAGTDEQFF.

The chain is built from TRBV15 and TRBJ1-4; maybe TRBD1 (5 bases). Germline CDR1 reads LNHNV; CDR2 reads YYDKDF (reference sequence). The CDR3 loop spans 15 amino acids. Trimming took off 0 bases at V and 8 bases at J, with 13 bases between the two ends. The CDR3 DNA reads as TGTGCCACCAGCAGAGAGGCCGAGGGACGGGAAAAACTGTTTTTT. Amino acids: CATSREAEGREKLFF.

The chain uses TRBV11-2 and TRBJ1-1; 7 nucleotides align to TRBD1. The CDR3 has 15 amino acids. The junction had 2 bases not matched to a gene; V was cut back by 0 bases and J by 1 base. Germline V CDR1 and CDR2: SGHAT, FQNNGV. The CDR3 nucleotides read TGTGCCAGCAGCTTAGAGGGGACAGCGAACACTGAAGCTTTCTTT. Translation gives CASSLEGTANTEAFF.

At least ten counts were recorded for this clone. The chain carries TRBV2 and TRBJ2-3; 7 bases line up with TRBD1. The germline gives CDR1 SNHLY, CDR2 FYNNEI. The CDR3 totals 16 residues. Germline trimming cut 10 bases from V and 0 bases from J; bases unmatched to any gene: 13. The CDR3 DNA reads TGTGCCATCCGCCCCATTACAGGGGTTAGCACAGATACGCAGTATTTT. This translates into CAIRPITGVSTDTQYF.

This CDR3 reads CASSPSWGLDGNEQFF. CDR3 coding DNA: TGTGCCAGCAGCCCCTCTTGGGGACTGGATGGAAATGAGCAGTTCTTC. The J gene is TRBJ2-1, the V gene TRBV14; possible D gene TRBD2, 6 bases. Per the germline V gene, CDR1 is SGHDN and CDR2 is FVKESK. Deletions cut 4 bases from V and 7 bases from J, with 20 bases between. The CDR3 is 16 residues long. Full variable domain (remainder filled in from reference TRBV14 and TRBJ2-1): EAGVTQFPSHSVIEKGQTVTLRCDPISGHDNLYWYRRVMGKEIKFLLHFVKESKQDESGMPNNRFLAERTGGTYSTLKVQPAELEDSGVYFCASSPSWGLDGNEQFFGPGTRLTVL.

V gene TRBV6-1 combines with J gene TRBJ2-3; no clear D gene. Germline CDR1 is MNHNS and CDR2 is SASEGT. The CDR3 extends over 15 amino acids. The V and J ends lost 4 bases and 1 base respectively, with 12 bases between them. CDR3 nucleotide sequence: TGTGCCAGCAGTGCTGAACGACTTCGCACAGATACGCAGTATTTT. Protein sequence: CASSAERLRTDTQYF.

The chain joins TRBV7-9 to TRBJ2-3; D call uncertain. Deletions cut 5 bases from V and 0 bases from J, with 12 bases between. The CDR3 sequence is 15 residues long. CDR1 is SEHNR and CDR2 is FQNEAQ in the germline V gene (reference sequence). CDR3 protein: CASSDTKTSTDTQYF. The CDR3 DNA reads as TGTGCCAGCAGCGACACCAAGACGAGCACAGATACGCAGTATTTT.

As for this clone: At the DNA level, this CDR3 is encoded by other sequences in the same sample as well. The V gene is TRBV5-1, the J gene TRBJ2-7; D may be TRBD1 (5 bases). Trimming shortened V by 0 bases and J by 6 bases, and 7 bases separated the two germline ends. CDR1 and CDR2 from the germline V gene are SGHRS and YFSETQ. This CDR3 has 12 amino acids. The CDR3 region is CASSLGGREQYF. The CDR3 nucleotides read TGCGCCAGCAGCTTGGGGGGCCGCGAGCAGTACTTC.

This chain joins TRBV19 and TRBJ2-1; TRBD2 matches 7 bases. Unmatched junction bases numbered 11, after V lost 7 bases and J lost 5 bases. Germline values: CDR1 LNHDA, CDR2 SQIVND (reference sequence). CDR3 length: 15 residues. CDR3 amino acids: CASMILTSRHNEQFF. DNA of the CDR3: TGTGCCAGTATGATTCTGACTAGCCGCCACAATGAGCAGTTCTTC.

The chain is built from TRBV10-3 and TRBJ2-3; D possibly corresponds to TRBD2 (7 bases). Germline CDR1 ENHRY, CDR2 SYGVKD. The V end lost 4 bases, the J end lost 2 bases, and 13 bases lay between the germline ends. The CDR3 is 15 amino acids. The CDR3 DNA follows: TGTGCCATCAGTGGGGGGGGGCCATCCACAGATACGCAGTATTTT. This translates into CAISGGGPSTDTQYF.

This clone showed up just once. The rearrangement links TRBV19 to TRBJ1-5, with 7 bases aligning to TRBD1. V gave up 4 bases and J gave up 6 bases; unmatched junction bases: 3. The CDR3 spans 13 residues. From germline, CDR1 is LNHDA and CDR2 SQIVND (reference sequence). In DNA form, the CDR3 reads TGTGCCAGTAGTAAAACAGGGGTTCAGCCCCAGCATTTT. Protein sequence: CASSKTGVQPQHF.